This passage covers 22 T cell receptor beta chains from one sample sequenced in a study of T-cell memory formation after mild COVID-19. A single record per CDR3 protein comes from TCRdb applying MiXCR to the 5' RACE reads. The sample lists about 300,000 distinct CDR3 sequences, approximately 19% seen once, with about 21% in the top ten. Sequencing used PBMCs or a T cell subset sorted from them (not recorded which). Every receptor here comes from a man between 18 and 29 years old who had mild COVID-19 (a few samples of this study predate the infection). Cell type and time point are not known.

The V gene is TRBV4-3, the J gene TRBJ2-1; TRBD1 might be the D (6 bases). The V gene's germline CDR1 is LGHNA and CDR2 YSLEER. Trimming took off 0 bases at V and 10 bases at J, with 22 bases between the two ends. CDR3 length: 17 amino acids. CDR3 region: CASSQELIDRYLWEQFF. CDR3 DNA: TGCGCCAGCAGCCAAGAATTGATAGACAGGTACCTTTGGGAGCAGTTCTTC.

Ten or more counts support this clonotype. The DNA for the CDR3 is TGTGCCAGCAGTTTGGGGGACAGACCCTACGAGCAGTACTTC. Protein product: CASSLGDRPYEQYF. The chain combines TRBV27 with TRBJ2-7, with TRBD1 identical over 7 bases. The CDR3 is 14 amino acids. Unmatched junction bases numbered 4, after V lost 3 bases and J lost 2 bases. From germline, CDR1 is MNHEY and CDR2 SMNVEV (reference sequence).

The chain recombines TRBV5-1 with TRBJ1-1; the D gene is possibly TRBD1 (6 bases). The CDR3 extends over 15 amino acids. V was shortened by 0 bases and J by 4 bases, with 13 bases between the two germline ends. Germline loops: CDR1 SGHRS, CDR2 YFSETQ. The CDR3 spells CASSLEGTSRTEAFF. CDR3 DNA sequence: TGCGCCAGCAGCTTGGAGGGGACAAGTCGCACTGAAGCTTTCTTT. The variable domain in full, completed from reference TRBV5-1 and TRBJ1-1, reads KAGVTQTPRYLIKTRGQQVTLSCSPISGHRSVSWYQQTPGQGLQFLFEYFSETQRNKGNFPGRFSGRQFSNSRSEMNVSTLELGDSALYLCASSLEGTSRTEAFFGQGTRLTVV.

This clonotype was detected only a few times. This chain uses TRBV5-1 with TRBJ2-2; no firm D call. From germline, CDR1 is SGHRS and CDR2 YFSETQ. V dropped 2 bases and J dropped 7 bases, with 15 bases sitting between them. This CDR3 has 15 amino acids. CDR3 loop: CASSLVDPSGGELFF. The CDR3 region has the DNA TGCGCCAGCAGCTTAGTGGACCCCAGTGGCGGGGAGCTGTTTTTT.

V gene TRBV10-3 combines with J gene TRBJ2-3, with 9 bases aligning to TRBD1. Germline CDR1 ENHRY, CDR2 SYGVKD. This CDR3 is 14 amino acids long. V was clipped by 7 bases and J by 0 bases; unmatched bases: 2. The CDR3 here is CAINGQGSTDTQYF. CDR3 sequence (DNA): TGTGCCATCAACGGACAGGGGAGCACAGATACGCAGTATTTT.

In its sample, this clonotype was seen many times. The CDR3 loop reads CASSFGGRYEQYF. The CDR3 DNA is TGCGCCAGCAGCTTCGGGGGTCGGTACGAGCAGTACTTC. The genes are TRBV5-1 and TRBJ2-7; a possible D gene is TRBD2 (6 bases). The CDR3 covers 13 residues. The V gene lost 2 bases and the J gene lost 4 bases, with 10 bases spanning the gap. Germline values: CDR1 SGHRS, CDR2 YFSETQ.

The chain recombines TRBV9 with TRBJ2-1; D not certain. The germline CDR1 and CDR2 sequences are SGDLS and YYNGEE. V was shortened by 0 bases and J by 3 bases, with 10 bases between the two germline ends. This CDR3 region has 15 residues. CDR3 nucleotides: TGTGCCAGCAGCGTAGCGCATATGGGCTACAATGAGCAGTTCTTC. It encodes CASSVAHMGYNEQFF.

This clonotype showed up just a few times. The chain is built from TRBV7-8 and TRBJ1-1, with unresolved D. The CDR3 sequence is 15 residues long. Trimming cost V 5 bases and J 0 bases, with 13 bases left between them. The germline V gene has CDR1 SGHVS and CDR2 FQNEAQ. This CDR3 is CASSQSGRLNTEAFF. CDR3 bases: TGTGCCAGCAGCCAATCCGGACGTCTGAACACTGAAGCTTTCTTT.

The chain couples TRBV30 to TRBJ2-4; 7 bases align to TRBD1. Germline CDR1 GTSNPN, CDR2 SVGIG (reference sequence). CDR3 length: 13 residues. Trimming removed 7 bases from V and 5 bases from J; junction bases left unmatched: 8. CDR3 in DNA: TGTGCCTCCAGGCGACAGGGCCAAAACATTCAGTACTTC. It codes for CASRRQGQNIQYF.

This clonotype was picked up a small number of times. This chain links TRBV5-1 with TRBJ2-3; 10 bases fit TRBD2. This CDR3 has 17 residues. Germline lookup yields CDR1 SGHRS and CDR2 YFSETQ. The V gene end was trimmed by 7 bases and the J gene end by 5 bases; junction bases not matched to a gene: 16. DNA of the CDR3: TGCGCCAGCGGCGTCGGACCGGAGCGGGGGGGCTTAGATACGCAGTATTTT. Translated, it gives CASGVGPERGGLDTQYF. Looking up the rest from reference TRBV5-1 and TRBJ2-3 gives the full variable domain: KAGVTQTPRYLIKTRGQQVTLSCSPISGHRSVSWYQQTPGQGLQFLFEYFSETQRNKGNFPGRFSGRQFSNSRSEMNVSTLELGDSALYLCASGVGPERGGLDTQYFGPGTRLTVL.

This clonotype was seen only a few times. The chain has TRBV10-3 and TRBJ1-3; D remains ambiguous. Germline loops: CDR1 ENHRY, CDR2 SYGVKD. The CDR3 length is 13 residues. V was clipped by 3 bases and J by 1 base, with 4 bases between them. CDR3 coding DNA: TGTGCCATCAGTGATCCGTCTGGAAACACCATATATTTT. As protein: CAISDPSGNTIYF.

This clonotype was detected ten times or more. The V call is TRBV20-1, the J call TRBJ2-3, with D possibly TRBD2 on 5 matching bases. Germline V gives CDR1 DFQATT, CDR2 SNEGSKA (reference sequence). The germline V and J ends were trimmed by 6 bases and 2 bases, with 6 bases remaining between them. This CDR3 contains 11 residues. The chain's CDR3 is CSAAATDTQYF. CDR3 nucleotides: TGCAGTGCAGCGGCCACAGATACGCAGTATTTT.

The table lists this clonotype with a few counts. V is TRBV9 and J is TRBJ2-7; 8 bases match TRBD1. Germline trimming cut 5 bases from V and 0 bases from J; bases unmatched to any gene: 7. CDR1 and CDR2 (germline): SGDLS, YYNGEE. This CDR3 comprises 15 residues. This chain's CDR3 is CASRSGTGRSYEQYV. CDR3 sequence (DNA): TGTGCCAGCAGGTCCGGGACAGGCCGCTCCTACGAGCAGTACGTC.

A few counts support this clonotype. V gene TRBV19 combines with J gene TRBJ1-5; a possible D gene is TRBD1 (6 bases). Germline V gene lookup returns CDR1 LNHDA and CDR2 SQIVND (reference sequence). The CDR3 loop spans 15 amino acids. The germline V and J ends were trimmed by 5 bases and 6 bases, with 17 bases remaining between them. CDR3 sequence reads: CASSRDGTWIQPQHF. The CDR3 DNA reads TGTGCCAGTAGTCGAGACGGGACATGGATTCAGCCCCAGCATTTT.

This clonotype was seen only a few times. The chain carries TRBV3-1 and TRBJ2-1; 8 nucleotides align to TRBD2. With V trimmed by 0 bases and J by 2 bases, 0 bases remained unmatched. The length of the CDR3 is 15 residues. Per germline, CDR1 LGHDT and CDR2 YNNKEL (reference sequence). This CDR3 reads CASSQDSGTYNEQFF. CDR3 bases: TGTGCCAGCAGCCAAGATAGCGGGACCTACAATGAGCAGTTCTTC.

The rearrangement uses TRBV12-5 and TRBJ2-5; D gene ambiguous. Trimming took off 4 bases at V and 0 bases at J, with 27 bases between the two ends. The CDR3 covers 20 residues. Germline V gene lookup returns CDR1 LGHNT and CDR2 FRNRAP. CDR3 region: CASGSLLEPPPGSHQETQYF. The CDR3 bases are TGTGCTAGTGGTTCGTTGCTCGAGCCGCCCCCAGGTTCACACCAAGAGACCCAGTACTTC.

The table lists this clonotype with a few counts. V and J are TRBV24-1 and TRBJ2-3; the D gene is possibly TRBD2 (6 bases). The CDR3 length is 14 residues. Germline lookup yields CDR1 KGHDR and CDR2 SFDVKD. V lost 3 bases and J 6 bases, leaving 12 bases between the germline ends. This CDR3 is CATSDNSAGDTQYF. CDR3 nucleotides: TGTGCCACCAGTGATAATAGTGCGGGGGATACGCAGTATTTT.

This clonotype turned up a few times. DNA of the CDR3: TGTGCCAGCAGCCAAGATTGGGCAGCCACCTACGAGCAGTACGTC. This sequence encodes CASSQDWAATYEQYV. The chain combines TRBV4-2 with TRBJ2-7; D is undetermined. CDR1 is LGHNA, CDR2 YNFKEQ, per germline. CDR3 size: 15 residues. The V and J ends lost 0 bases and 2 bases respectively, with 11 bases between them.

The genes are TRBV7-2 and TRBJ2-7; 8 bases are a match to TRBD1. The germline CDR1 and CDR2 sequences are SGHTA and FQGNSA. The length of the CDR3 is 15 residues. J gave up 0 bases and V 1 base, and 2 bases lay outside the gene matches. CDR3: CASSLGTGFSYEQYF. The CDR3 DNA sequence: TGTGCCAGCAGCTTAGGGACAGGGTTCTCCTACGAGCAGTACTTC.

The chain recombines TRBV7-2 with TRBJ1-5; D possibly corresponds to TRBD1 (6 bases). Trimming pared 1 base from V and 4 bases from J, leaving 14 bases between. The germline V gene has CDR1 SGHTA and CDR2 FQGNSA. CDR3 length: 16 amino acids. This CDR3 is CASSLGGGGGNQPQHF. For the CDR3, the DNA is TGTGCCAGCAGCTTAGGTGGAGGGGGAGGGAATCAGCCCCAGCATTTT.

This chain links TRBV7-3 with TRBJ2-1; D gene uncertain. Germline loops: CDR1 SGHTA, CDR2 FQGTGA. The CDR3 extends over 15 amino acids. Trimming pared 1 base from V and 0 bases from J, leaving 7 bases between. CDR3: CASSLKSDSYNEQFF. CDR3 sequence (DNA): TGTGCCAGCAGCTTAAAAAGCGACTCCTACAATGAGCAGTTCTTC.

This clonotype came up a few times. V and J are TRBV6-2 or TRBV6-3 and TRBJ2-7, with 9 bases lining up with TRBD1. Trimming took 5 bases from V and 6 from J; bases not matched to a gene: 8. Germline loops: CDR1 MNHEY, CDR2 SVGEGT. This CDR3 region has 14 residues. CDR3: CASSRDRAGGEQYF. The CDR3 nucleotides read TGTGCCAGCAGTCGGGACAGGGCAGGAGGCGAGCAGTACTTC.